The 20 T cell receptor beta chains below all came from one sample that was sequenced in a study of cytomegalovirus exposure and HLA in healthy donors. The primer mix had 60 Vbeta and 13 Jbeta primers. Profiled with immunoSEQ multiplex PCR; TCRdb holds only in-frame clones, not every one. The sample shows about 32,000 clones, and 4.8% sits with its ten largest clones. The sample was PBMCs. Receptor source: a female donor in good health and CMV-seronegative.

J is TRBJ2-1 and V is TRBV7-2, with 11 bases identical to TRBD2. V lost 4 bases, J lost 4 bases, and 3 bases stayed unmatched. The CDR3 loop spans 15 amino acids. Looked up from germline, CDR1 is SGHTA and CDR2 is FQGNSA. CDR3 bases: TGTGCCAGCAGCTCCGCTAGCGGGGGGTACAATGAGCAGTTCTTC. It yields the protein CASSSASGGYNEQFF.

V gene TRBV4-2 combines with J gene TRBJ1-1; D gene ambiguous. The CDR3 length is 17 residues. V lost 4 bases, J lost 2 bases, and 20 bases lay in between. Germline V gene lookup returns CDR1 LGHNA and CDR2 YNFKEQ. The CDR3 protein is CASSLTSTDSLNTEAFF. The CDR3 coding sequence is TGTGCCAGCAGCCTCACATCGACTGACTCATTAAACACTGAAGCTTTCTTT.

The V gene is TRBV6-5, the J gene TRBJ2-3, with TRBD2 matching 10 bases. The CDR3 consists of 16 residues. V dropped 3 bases and J dropped 1; count of bases not matched to a gene: 4. Germline CDR1 reads MNHEY; CDR2 reads SVGAGI. The CDR3 coding sequence is TGTGCCAGCAGTTATCAGCGGGGGGGCCGCACAGATACGCAGTATTTT. Its translation: CASSYQRGGRTDTQYF.

The chain couples TRBV18 to TRBJ2-7; 9 bases map to TRBD1. V dropped 3 bases and J dropped 1; count of bases not matched to a gene: 7. Germline V CDR1 and CDR2: KGHSH, LQKENI. This CDR3 spans 16 amino acids. The CDR3 is CASSPPSGTGSYEQYF. CDR3 DNA: TGTGCCAGCTCACCTCCCTCCGGGACAGGGTCCTACGAGCAGTACTTC. The variable domain in full, completed from reference TRBV18 and TRBJ2-7, reads NAGVMQNPRHLVRRRGQEARLRCSPMKGHSHVYWYRQLPEEGLKFMVYLQKENIIDESGMPKERFSAEFPKEGPSILRIQQVVRGDSAAYFCASSPPSGTGSYEQYFGPGTRLTVT.

The gene calls are TRBV7-3 and TRBJ2-2; the D gene is possibly TRBD2 (5 bases). This CDR3 is built from 14 residues. Germline loops: CDR1 SGHTA, CDR2 FQGTGA. V was cut by 1 base and J by 5 bases, with 8 bases left in between. DNA of the CDR3: TGTGCCAGCAGCTTAAGTACGGGGACCGGGGAGCTGTTTTTT. Translated: CASSLSTGTGELFF. Full variable domain (outside the CDR3, taken from reference TRBV7-3 and TRBJ2-2): GAGVSQTPSNKVTEKGKYVELRCDPISGHTALYWYRQSLGQGPEFLIYFQGTGAADDSGLPNDRFFAVRPEGSVSTLKIQRTERGDSAVYLCASSLSTGTGELFFGEGSRLTVL.

This chain joins TRBV4-2 and TRBJ2-5, with 9 bases lining up with TRBD1. The CDR3 contains 18 residues. The V and J ends lost 1 base and 2 bases, in that order; junction bases with no gene match: 11. The germline V gene encodes CDR1 LGHNA and CDR2 YNFKEQ. CDR3 DNA: TGTGCCAGCAGCCAAGCCGCCTTGGGGACAGGGATACAAGAGACCCAGTACTTC. It specifies CASSQAALGTGIQETQYF.

The V gene is TRBV7-2, the J gene TRBJ2-1; TRBD2 matches at 9 bases. J gave up 0 bases and V 2 bases, and 11 bases lay outside the gene matches. This CDR3 spans 19 amino acids. CDR1 is SGHTA, CDR2 FQGNSA, per germline. CDR3 nucleotide sequence: TGTGCCAGCAGCTTACCATCGGGTAGCGGGGGCCTCTCCTACAATGAGCAGTTCTTC. This encodes CASSLPSGSGGLSYNEQFF.

V usage is TRBV10-3 and J usage is TRBJ2-7; 13 bases line up with TRBD2. The junction had 7 bases not matched to a gene; V was cut back by 6 bases and J by 5 bases. Germline CDR1 and CDR2: ENHRY and SYGVKD. The CDR3 runs to 15 residues. The CDR3 region has the DNA TGTGCCATCAGGGGGACTAGCGGGGATCTCGACGAGCAGTACTTC. It is translated as CAIRGTSGDLDEQYF.

The chain joins TRBV7-3 to TRBJ1-1; 11 nucleotides line up with TRBD1. CDR3 length: 15 residues. The V and J ends lost 5 bases and 1 base, in that order; junction bases with no gene match: 3. CDR1 and CDR2 from the germline V gene are SGHTA and FQGTGA. The CDR3 is CASSPDRGRNTEAFF. In nucleotides, the CDR3 is TGTGCCAGCAGCCCGGACAGGGGGCGGAACACTGAAGCTTTCTTT.

V usage is TRBV7-9 and J usage is TRBJ2-6; 9 bases are shared with TRBD1. In germline, CDR1 is SEHNR, CDR2 FQNEAQ (reference sequence). Trimming cost V 4 bases and J 4 bases; bases outside gene matches: 5. CDR3 length: 16 amino acids. CDR3 nucleotide sequence: TGTGCCAGCAGCTCAGGACAGGGGAAAGGGGCCAACGTCCTGACTTTC. Translated: CASSSGQGKGANVLTF. Together with reference TRBV7-9 and TRBJ2-6, the CDR3 gives the full variable domain: DTGVSQNPRHKITKRGQNVTFRCDPISEHNRLYWYRQTLGQGPEFLTYFQNEAQLEKSRLLSDRFSAERPKGSFSTLEIQRTEQGDSAMYLCASSSGQGKGANVLTFGAGSRLTVL.

V and J are TRBV5-1 and TRBJ1-4; 11 bases agree with TRBD1. Germline V gives CDR1 SGHRS, CDR2 YFSETQ. V shed 0 bases, J shed 7 bases, and the junction held 2 bases outside the gene matches. The length of the CDR3 is 15 residues. This CDR3 is CASSLGTGGREKLFF. CDR3 DNA sequence: TGCGCCAGCAGCTTGGGGACAGGGGGCCGTGAAAAACTGTTTTTT.

The V call is TRBV5-6, the J call TRBJ1-2, with a tentative D call TRBD1 (5 bases). The germline gives CDR1 SGHDT, CDR2 YYEEEE. The V end lost 5 bases, the J end lost 3 bases, and 17 bases lay between the germline ends. The CDR3 spans 15 residues. The CDR3 here is CASSSQGLNYYGYTF. DNA for the CDR3: TGTGCCAGCAGTTCCCAGGGATTGAACTACTATGGCTACACCTTC.

CDR3 nucleotides: TGCGCCAGCAGCTCCAAGGGGACACCCTCCTACGAGCAGTACTTC. It yields the protein CASSSKGTPSYEQYF. The chain couples TRBV5-1 to TRBJ2-7; D may be TRBD1 (6 bases). V dropped 3 bases and J dropped 0 bases, with 13 bases sitting between them. Germline values: CDR1 SGHRS, CDR2 YFSETQ. The CDR3 spans 15 residues.

This chain uses TRBV15 with TRBJ1-1; tentatively, D is TRBD1 (5 bases). The CDR3 covers 13 residues. Trimming left V 1 base short and J 6 bases short, with 9 bases between. CDR1 is LNHNV, CDR2 YYDKDF, per germline (reference sequence). In DNA, the CDR3 is TGTGCCACCAGCAGAGCAGGGATAGCTGAAGCTTTCTTT. Its protein is CATSRAGIAEAFF.

The V and J genes are TRBV2 and TRBJ2-3, with a possible D match to TRBD2 (6 bases). Germline CDR1 is SNHLY and CDR2 is FYNNEI. The V and J ends lost 0 bases and 4 bases respectively, with 20 bases between them. This CDR3 has 18 residues. Here the CDR3 reads CASSEALRGLRVPDTQYF. CDR3 bases: TGTGCCAGCAGTGAAGCGCTTCGAGGACTAAGGGTTCCAGATACGCAGTATTTT.

The chain carries TRBV30 and TRBJ1-4; D is perhaps TRBD1 (5 bases). V shed 2 bases and J shed 8 bases, with 15 bases lying between them. Per germline, CDR1 GTSNPN and CDR2 SVGIG (reference sequence). This CDR3 region has 14 residues. CDR3 region: CAWSWGRDSEKLFF. CDR3 bases: TGTGCCTGGAGTTGGGGCAGGGACTCCGAAAAACTGTTTTTT.

The rearrangement links TRBV18 to TRBJ1-2, with 8 bases aligning to TRBD1. The germline V gene has CDR1 KGHSH and CDR2 LQKENI. The CDR3 totals 14 residues. The V gene end was trimmed by 6 bases and the J gene end by 13 bases; junction bases not matched to a gene: 16. The CDR3 loop is CASSPPGGAGRFTF. The CDR3 nucleotides are TGTGCCAGCTCGCCCCCAGGGGGCGCGGGAAGGTTCACCTTC.

The chain recombines TRBV30 with TRBJ2-5, with TRBD1 matching 8 bases. The CDR3 totals 15 residues. CDR1 and CDR2 (germline): GTSNPN, SVGIG (reference sequence). The V gene end was trimmed by 2 bases and the J gene end by 5 bases; junction bases not matched to a gene: 10. The CDR3 DNA reads as TGTGCCTGGAGTCCGGTTACAGGGGGAAGGGAGACCCAGTACTTC. Protein: CAWSPVTGGRETQYF.

Note on this clone: A junction boundary mismatches the germline segment, possibly from a read error. The J gene is TRBJ1-6, the V gene TRBV27; D gene ambiguous. This CDR3 is 16 amino acids long. CDR1 MNHEY and CDR2 SMNVEV come from the germline V gene (reference sequence). In nucleotides, the CDR3 is TGTGCCAGCAGTATATCCGGGGTTTCCTATAATTCACCCCTCCACTTT. This codes for CASSISGVSYNSPLHF.

The CDR3 DNA reads as TGCGCCAGCAGCCACTTCTCCGACAGCCTCTCTCTACACCCCTCTGGAAACACCATATATTTT. It specifies CASSHFSDSLSLHPSGNTIYF. V gene TRBV4-3 combines with J gene TRBJ1-3; D perhaps matches TRBD1 (5 bases). The V end was cut by 3 bases, the J end by 0 bases, with 27 bases between. CDR1 is LGHNA, CDR2 YSLEER, per germline. This CDR3 spans 21 amino acids.